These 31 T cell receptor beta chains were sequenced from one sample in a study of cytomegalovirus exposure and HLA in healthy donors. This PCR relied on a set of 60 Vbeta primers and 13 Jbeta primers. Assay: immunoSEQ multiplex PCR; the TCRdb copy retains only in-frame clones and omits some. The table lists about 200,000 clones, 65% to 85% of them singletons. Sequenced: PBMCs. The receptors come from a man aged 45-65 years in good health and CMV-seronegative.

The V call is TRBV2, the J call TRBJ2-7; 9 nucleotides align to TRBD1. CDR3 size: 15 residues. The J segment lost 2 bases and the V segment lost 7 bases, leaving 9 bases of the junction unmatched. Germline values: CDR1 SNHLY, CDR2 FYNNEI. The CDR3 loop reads CASKPRGTGTYEQYF. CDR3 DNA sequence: TGTGCCAGCAAGCCAAGGGGGACAGGGACCTACGAGCAGTACTTC.

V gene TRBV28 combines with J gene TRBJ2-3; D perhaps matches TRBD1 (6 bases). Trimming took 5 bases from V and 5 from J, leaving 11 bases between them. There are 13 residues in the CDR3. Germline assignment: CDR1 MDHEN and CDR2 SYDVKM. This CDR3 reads CASSPRGRDTQYF. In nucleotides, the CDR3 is TGTGCCAGCAGTCCCAGGGGCCGAGATACGCAGTATTTT.

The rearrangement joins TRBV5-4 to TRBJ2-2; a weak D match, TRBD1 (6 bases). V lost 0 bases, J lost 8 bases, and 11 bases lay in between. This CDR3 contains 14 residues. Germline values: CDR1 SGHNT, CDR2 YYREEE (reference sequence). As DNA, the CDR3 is TGTGCCAGCAGCTTGGCCAGAGACAGGGGGGAGCTGTTTTTT. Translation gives CASSLARDRGELFF.

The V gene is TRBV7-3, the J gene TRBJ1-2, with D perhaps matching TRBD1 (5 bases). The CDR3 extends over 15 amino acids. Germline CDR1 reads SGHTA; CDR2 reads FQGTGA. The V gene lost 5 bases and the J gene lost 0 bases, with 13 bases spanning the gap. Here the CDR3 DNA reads TGTGCCAGCAGCCCCGGGACTCTAGCTAACTATGGCTACACCTTC. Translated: CASSPGTLANYGYTF.

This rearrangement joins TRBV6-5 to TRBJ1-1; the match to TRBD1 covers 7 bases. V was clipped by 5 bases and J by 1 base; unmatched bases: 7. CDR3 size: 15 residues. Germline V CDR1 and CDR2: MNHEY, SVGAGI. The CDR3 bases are TGTGCCAGCAGTACCCGACAGGGAGGGAACACTGAAGCTTTCTTT. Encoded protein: CASSTRQGGNTEAFF.

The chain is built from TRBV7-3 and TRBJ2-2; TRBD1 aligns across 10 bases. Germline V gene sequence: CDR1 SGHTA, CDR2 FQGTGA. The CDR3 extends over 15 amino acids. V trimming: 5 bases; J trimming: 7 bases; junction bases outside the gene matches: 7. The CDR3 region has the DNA TGTGCCAGCAGCAGAGACAGGGGGCCGAGCGGGGAGCTGTTTTTT. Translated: CASSRDRGPSGELFF.

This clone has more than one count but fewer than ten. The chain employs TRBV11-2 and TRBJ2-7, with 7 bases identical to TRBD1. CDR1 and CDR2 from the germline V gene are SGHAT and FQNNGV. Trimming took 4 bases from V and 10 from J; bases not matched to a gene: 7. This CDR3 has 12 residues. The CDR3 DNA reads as TGTGCCAGCAGCTCCGGACAGGCCAGACAGTACTTC. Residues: CASSSGQARQYF.

CDR3: CASSQSVISSTGANVLTF. The CDR3 DNA is TGCGCCAGCAGTCAATCGGTTATTAGCAGTACTGGGGCCAACGTCCTGACTTTC. V and J are TRBV23-1 and TRBJ2-6; D not certain. TRBV23-1 is placed among ORFs of uncertain function. The CDR3 sequence is 18 residues long. V gave up 0 bases and J gave up 2 bases, with 14 bases separating them.

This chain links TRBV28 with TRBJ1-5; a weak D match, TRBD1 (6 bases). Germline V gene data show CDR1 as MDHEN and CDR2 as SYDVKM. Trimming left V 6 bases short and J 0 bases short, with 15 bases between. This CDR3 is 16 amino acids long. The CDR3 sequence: CASRGAGDYSNQPQHF. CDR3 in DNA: TGTGCCAGCAGAGGGGCAGGGGATTATAGCAATCAGCCCCAGCATTTT.

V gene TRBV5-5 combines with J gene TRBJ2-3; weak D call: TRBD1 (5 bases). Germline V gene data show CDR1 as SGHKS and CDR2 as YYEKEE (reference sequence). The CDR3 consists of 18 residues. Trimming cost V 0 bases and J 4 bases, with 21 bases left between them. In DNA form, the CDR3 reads TGTGCCAGCAGCTTGGACCCTCCCGGCAGGGAAAGGGCAGATACGCAGTATTTT. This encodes CASSLDPPGRERADTQYF. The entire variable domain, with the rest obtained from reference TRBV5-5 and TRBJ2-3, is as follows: DAGVTQSPTHLIKTRGQQVTLRCSPISGHKSVSWYQQVLGQGPQFIFQYYEKEERGRGNFPDRFSARQFPNYSSELNVNALLLGDSALYLCASSLDPPGRERADTQYFGPGTRLTVL.

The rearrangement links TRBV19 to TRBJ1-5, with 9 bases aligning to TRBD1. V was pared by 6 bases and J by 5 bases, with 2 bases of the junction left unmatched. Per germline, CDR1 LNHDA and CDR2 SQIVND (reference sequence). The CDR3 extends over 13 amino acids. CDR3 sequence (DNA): TGTGCCAGTAGAGGGACAGGGTATCAGCCCCAGCATTTT. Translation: CASRGTGYQPQHF. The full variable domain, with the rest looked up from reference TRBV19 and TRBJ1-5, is DGGITQSPKYLFRKEGQNVTLSCEQNLNHDAMYWYRQDPGQGLRLIYYSQIVNDFQKGDIAEGYSVSREKKESFPLTVTSAQKNPTAFYLCASRGTGYQPQHFGDGTRLSIL.

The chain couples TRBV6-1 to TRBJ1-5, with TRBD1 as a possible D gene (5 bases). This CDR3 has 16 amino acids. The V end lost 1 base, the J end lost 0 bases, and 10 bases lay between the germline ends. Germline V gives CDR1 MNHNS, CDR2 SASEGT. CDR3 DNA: TGTGCCAGCAGTGAAGGAACAGGTCCTAGCAATCAGCCCCAGCATTTT. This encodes CASSEGTGPSNQPQHF.

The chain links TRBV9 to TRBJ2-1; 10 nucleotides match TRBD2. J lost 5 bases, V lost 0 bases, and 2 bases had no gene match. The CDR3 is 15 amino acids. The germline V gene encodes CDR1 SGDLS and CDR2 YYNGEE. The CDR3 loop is CASSVEGTSDNEQFF. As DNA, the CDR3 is TGTGCCAGCAGCGTAGAGGGGACTAGCGACAATGAGCAGTTCTTC. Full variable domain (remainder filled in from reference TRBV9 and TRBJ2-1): DSGVTQTPKHLITATGQRVTLRCSPRSGDLSVYWYQQSLDQGLQFLIQYYNGEERAKGNILERFSAQQFPDLHSELNLSSLELGDSALYFCASSVEGTSDNEQFFGPGTRLTVL.

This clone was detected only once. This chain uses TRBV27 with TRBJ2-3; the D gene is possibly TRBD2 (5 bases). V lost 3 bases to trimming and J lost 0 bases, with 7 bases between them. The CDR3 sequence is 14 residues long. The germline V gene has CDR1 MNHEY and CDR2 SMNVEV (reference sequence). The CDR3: CASSFAGSTDTQYF. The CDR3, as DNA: TGTGCCAGCAGTTTTGCGGGTAGCACAGATACGCAGTATTTT.

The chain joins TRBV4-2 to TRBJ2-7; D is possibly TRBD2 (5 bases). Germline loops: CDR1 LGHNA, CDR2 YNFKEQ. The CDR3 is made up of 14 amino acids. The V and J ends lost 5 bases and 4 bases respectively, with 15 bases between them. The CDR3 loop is CASSKADEVYEQYF. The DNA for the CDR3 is TGTGCCAGCAGCAAAGCGGATGAGGTATACGAGCAGTACTTC.

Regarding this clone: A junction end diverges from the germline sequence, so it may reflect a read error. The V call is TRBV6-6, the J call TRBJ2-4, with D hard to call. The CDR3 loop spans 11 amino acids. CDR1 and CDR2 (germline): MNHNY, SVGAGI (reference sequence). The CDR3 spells CASSNPGILRF. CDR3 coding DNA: TGTGCCAGCAGTAACCCGGGTATCCTGAGATTC.

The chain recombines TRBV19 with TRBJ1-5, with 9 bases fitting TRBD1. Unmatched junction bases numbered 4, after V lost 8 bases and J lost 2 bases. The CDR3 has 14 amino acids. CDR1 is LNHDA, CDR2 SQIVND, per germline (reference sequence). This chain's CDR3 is CASGDRAGNQPQHF. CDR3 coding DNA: TGTGCCAGTGGGGACAGGGCTGGCAATCAGCCCCAGCATTTT.

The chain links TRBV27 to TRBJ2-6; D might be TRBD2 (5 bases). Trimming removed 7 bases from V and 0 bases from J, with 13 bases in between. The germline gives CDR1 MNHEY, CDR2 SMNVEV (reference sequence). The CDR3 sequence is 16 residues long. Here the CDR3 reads CASTLGVDSGANVLTF. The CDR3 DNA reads TGTGCCAGCACCCTCGGGGTCGACTCTGGGGCCAACGTCCTGACTTTC.

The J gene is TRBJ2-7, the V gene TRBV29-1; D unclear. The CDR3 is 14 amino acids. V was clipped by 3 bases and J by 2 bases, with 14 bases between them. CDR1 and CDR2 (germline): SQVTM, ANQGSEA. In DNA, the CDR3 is TGCAGCGTTGAGTCCCCGCCAGGCACCTACGAGCAGTACTTC. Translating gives CSVESPPGTYEQYF.

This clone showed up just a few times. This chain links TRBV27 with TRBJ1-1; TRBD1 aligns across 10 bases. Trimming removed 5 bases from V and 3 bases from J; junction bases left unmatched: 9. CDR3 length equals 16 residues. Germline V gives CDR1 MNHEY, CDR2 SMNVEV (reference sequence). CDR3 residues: CASSARTGGEDTEAFF. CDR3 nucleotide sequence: TGTGCCAGCAGTGCCCGGACAGGGGGGGAAGACACTGAAGCTTTCTTT.

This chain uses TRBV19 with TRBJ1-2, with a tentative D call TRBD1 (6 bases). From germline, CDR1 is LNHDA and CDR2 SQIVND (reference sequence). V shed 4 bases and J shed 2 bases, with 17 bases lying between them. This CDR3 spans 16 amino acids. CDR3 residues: CASSNRPVQGNYGYTF. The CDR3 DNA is TGTGCCAGTAGTAACCGTCCGGTGCAGGGGAACTATGGCTACACCTTC.

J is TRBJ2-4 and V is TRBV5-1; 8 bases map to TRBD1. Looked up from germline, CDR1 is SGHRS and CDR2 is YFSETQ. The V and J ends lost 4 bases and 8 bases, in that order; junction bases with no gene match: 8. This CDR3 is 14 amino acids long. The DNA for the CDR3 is TGCGCCAGCAGCCAACAGGGGGACGGAGACATTCAGTACTTC. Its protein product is CASSQQGDGDIQYF.

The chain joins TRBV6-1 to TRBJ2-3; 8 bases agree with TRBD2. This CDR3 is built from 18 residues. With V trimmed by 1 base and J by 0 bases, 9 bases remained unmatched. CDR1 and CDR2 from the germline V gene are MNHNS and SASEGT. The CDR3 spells CASSEDAGGLSSTDTQYF. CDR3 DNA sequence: TGTGCCAGCAGTGAAGACGCGGGAGGCCTCTCTAGCACAGATACGCAGTATTTT.

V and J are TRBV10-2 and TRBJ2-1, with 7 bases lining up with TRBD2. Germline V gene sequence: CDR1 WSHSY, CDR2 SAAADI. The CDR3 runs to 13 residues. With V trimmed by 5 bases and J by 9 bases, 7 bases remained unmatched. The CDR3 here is CASSSFLAGEQFF. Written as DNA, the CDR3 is TGCGCCAGCAGTTCCTTTTTAGCGGGTGAGCAGTTCTTC.

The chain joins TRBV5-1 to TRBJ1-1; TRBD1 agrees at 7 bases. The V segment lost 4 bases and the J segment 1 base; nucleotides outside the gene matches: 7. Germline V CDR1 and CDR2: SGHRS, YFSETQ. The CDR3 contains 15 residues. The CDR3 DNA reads TGCGCCAGCAGCCGCGAAGGGGGCCGGAACACTGAAGCTTTCTTT. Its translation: CASSREGGRNTEAFF.

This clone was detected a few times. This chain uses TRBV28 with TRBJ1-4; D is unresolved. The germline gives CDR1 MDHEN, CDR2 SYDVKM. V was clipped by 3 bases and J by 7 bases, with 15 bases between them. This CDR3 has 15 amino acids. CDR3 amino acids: CASSFLSQAGEKLFF. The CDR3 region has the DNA TGTGCCAGCAGTTTCTTATCCCAGGCGGGTGAAAAACTGTTTTTT. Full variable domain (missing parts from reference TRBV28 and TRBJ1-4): DVKVTQSSRYLVKRTGEKVFLECVQDMDHENMFWYRQDPGLGLRLIYFSYDVKMKEKGDIPEGYSVSREKKERFSLILESASTNQTSMYLCASSFLSQAGEKLFFGSGTQLSVL.

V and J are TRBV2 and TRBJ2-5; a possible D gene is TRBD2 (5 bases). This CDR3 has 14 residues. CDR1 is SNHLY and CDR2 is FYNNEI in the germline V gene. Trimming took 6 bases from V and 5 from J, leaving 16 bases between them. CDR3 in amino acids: CASSLPGGGETQYF. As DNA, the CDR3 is TGTGCCAGCAGCCTCCCAGGAGGTGGGGAGACCCAGTACTTC. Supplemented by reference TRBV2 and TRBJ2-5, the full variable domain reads EPEVTQTPSHQVTQMGQEVILRCVPISNHLYFYWYRQILGQKVEFLVSFYNNEISEKSEIFDDQFSVERPDGSNFTLKIRSTKLEDSAMYFCASSLPGGGETQYFGPGTRLLVL.

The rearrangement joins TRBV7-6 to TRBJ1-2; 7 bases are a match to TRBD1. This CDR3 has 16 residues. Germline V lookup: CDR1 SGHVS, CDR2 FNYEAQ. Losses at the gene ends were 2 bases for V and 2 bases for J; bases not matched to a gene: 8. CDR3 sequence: CASSLLPDRQNYGYTF. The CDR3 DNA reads TGTGCCAGCAGCTTACTTCCGGACAGGCAAAACTATGGCTACACCTTC. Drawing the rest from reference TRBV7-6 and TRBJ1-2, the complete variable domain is GAGVSQSPRYKVTKRGQDVALRCDPISGHVSLYWYRQALGQGPEFLTYFNYEAQQDKSGLPNDRFSAERPEGSISTLTIQRTEQRDSAMYRCASSLLPDRQNYGYTFGSGTRLTVV.

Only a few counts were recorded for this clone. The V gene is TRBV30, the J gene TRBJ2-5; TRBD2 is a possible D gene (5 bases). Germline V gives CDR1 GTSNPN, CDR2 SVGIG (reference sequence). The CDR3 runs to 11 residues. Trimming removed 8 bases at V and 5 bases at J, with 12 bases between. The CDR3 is CAVLRGETQYF. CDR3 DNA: TGTGCCGTCCTTAGAGGGGAGACCCAGTACTTC.

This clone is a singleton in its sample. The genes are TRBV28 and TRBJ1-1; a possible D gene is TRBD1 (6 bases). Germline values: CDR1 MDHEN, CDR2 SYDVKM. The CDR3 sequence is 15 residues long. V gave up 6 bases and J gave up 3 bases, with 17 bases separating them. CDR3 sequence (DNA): TGTGCCAGCAGCCGGCAGGGGAGAGGGGACACTGAAGCTTTCTTT. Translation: CASSRQGRGDTEAFF.

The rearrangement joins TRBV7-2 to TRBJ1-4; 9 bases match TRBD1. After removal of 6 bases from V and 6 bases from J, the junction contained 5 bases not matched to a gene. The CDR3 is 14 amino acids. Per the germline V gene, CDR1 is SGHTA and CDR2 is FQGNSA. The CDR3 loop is CASRRDRADEKLFF. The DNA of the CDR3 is TGTGCCAGCAGGAGGGACAGGGCGGATGAAAAACTGTTTTTT.